The 3 T cell receptor beta chains in this list originate from one sample, sequenced in a study of cytotoxic CD8 clonotypes in ibrutinib-treated CLL. Clones were sequenced by immunoSEQ multiplex PCR, and TCRdb holds only the in-frame ones, with some missing. This sample has around 130,000 clones, with approximately 81% found just once. Specimen: PBMCs, collected after 24 months of ibrutinib treatment. The receptors stem from a human donor with chronic lymphocytic leukemia.

This sequence joins TRBV9 and TRBJ1-2, with 9 bases aligning to TRBD1. The CDR3 consists of 16 residues. Germline V gene data show CDR1 as SGDLS and CDR2 as YYNGEE. The V and J ends lost 0 bases and 6 bases, in that order; junction bases with no gene match: 9. The CDR3 is CASSVVGGRTGDGYTF. In nucleotides, the CDR3 is TGTGCCAGCAGCGTAGTCGGAGGCCGGACAGGGGATGGCTACACCTTC.

The chain combines TRBV18 with TRBJ2-7; the match to TRBD1 covers 7 bases. J was trimmed by 7 bases and V by 3 bases; bases with no gene match: 18. There are 17 residues in the CDR3. In germline, CDR1 is KGHSH, CDR2 LQKENI. CDR3 bases: TGTGCCAGCTCACCCACTCTCGGACAGGTGGGGTACGGGGAGCAGTACTTC. Protein sequence: CASSPTLGQVGYGEQYF.

The chain employs TRBV7-8 and TRBJ1-5; a weak D match, TRBD1 (5 bases). The CDR3 is made up of 15 amino acids. Germline V gene data show CDR1 as SGHVS and CDR2 as FQNEAQ. The V end lost 5 bases, the J end lost 6 bases, and 17 bases lay between the germline ends. CDR3 in amino acids: CASSPGHGASQPQHF. The DNA for the CDR3 is TGTGCCAGCAGCCCCGGACACGGGGCTAGTCAGCCCCAGCATTTT.